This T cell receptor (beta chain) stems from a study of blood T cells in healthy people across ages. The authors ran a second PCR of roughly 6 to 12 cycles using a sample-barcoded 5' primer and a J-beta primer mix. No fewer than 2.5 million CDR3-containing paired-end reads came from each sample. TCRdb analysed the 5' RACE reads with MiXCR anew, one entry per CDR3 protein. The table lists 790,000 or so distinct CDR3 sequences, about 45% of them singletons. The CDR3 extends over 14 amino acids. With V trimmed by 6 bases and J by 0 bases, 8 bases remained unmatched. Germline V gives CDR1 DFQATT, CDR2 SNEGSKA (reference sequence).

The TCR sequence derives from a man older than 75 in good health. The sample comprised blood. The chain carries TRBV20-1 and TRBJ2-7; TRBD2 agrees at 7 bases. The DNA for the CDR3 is TGCAGTGCGGGGGGGAGGTACCGCTCCTACGAGCAGTACTTC. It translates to CSAGGRYRSYEQYF.